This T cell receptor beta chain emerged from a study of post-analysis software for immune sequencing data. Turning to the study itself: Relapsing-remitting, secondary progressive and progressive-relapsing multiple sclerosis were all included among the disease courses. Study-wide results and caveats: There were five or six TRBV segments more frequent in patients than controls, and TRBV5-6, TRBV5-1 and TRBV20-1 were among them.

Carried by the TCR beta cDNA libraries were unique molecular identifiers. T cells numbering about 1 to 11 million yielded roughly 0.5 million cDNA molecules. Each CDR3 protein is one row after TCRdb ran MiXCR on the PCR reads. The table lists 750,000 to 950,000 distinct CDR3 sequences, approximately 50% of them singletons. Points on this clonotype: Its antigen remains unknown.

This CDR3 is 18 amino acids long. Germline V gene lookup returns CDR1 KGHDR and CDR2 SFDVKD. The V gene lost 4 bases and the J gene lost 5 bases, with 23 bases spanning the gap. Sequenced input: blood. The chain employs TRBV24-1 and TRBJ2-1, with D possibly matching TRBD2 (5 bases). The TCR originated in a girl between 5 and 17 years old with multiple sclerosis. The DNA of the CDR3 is TGTGCCACCAGTGAGAGTAGCCCGACTGGCGGGTTCAACAATGAGCAGTTCTTC. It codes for CATSESSPTGGFNNEQFF.